Described below is a single T cell receptor beta chain sequence and its context. Its specificity is not known. DNA at 200 ng, 25,000 to 35,000 T cell genomes, went into sorted-subset replicate PCRs. Profiled with immunoSEQ multiplex PCR; TCRdb holds only in-frame clones, not every one. Altogether around 1.9 million clones are present, 90% to 95% being singletons, with the ten largest covering roughly 1.8%. This sample was taken from a study of shared clonotypes between healthy human individuals. Study-wide background: Plates per donor: three CD4 naive, three CD4 memory, two CD8 naive, one CD8 memory. Study findings and constraints: Few donors restricted represented genetic and exposure-history diversity. Among four donors, about 4.6% of naive CD4 clonotypes were found in common.

Naive CD8 isolation took CD45RO-negative cells positively selected for CCR7 and excluded terminally differentiated effector memory CD45RA+ cells. This sequence was found in a young man in good health. Some clones in this sample may be carry-over from other donors' samples. Sample: naive CD8+ T cells from PBMCs.

Here the CDR3 reads CASSSDWGQGAEAFF. The DNA for the CDR3 is TGTGCCAGCAGTTCCGACTGGGGACAGGGAGCTGAAGCTTTCTTT. The chain combines TRBV5-4 with TRBJ1-1, with 9 bases aligning to TRBD1. The CDR3 is 15 residues long. Trimming removed 5 bases from V and 6 bases from J; junction bases left unmatched: 11. Per germline, CDR1 SGHNT and CDR2 YYREEE (reference sequence).